Below are 14 T cell receptor beta chains sequenced from a single sample in a study of T cell changes during pregnancy in multiple sclerosis. Repertoires were generated with immunoSEQ multiplex PCR, while TCRdb's copy carries only in-frame clones and drops some. The data contain 56,000 or so clones, 90% of them singletons. The input for sequencing was peripheral blood, taken in the first trimester of pregnancy. All receptors come from a female donor in good health, enrolled as a control in a pregnancy study.

This clone was detected once. The chain has TRBV10-3 and TRBJ2-6; 8 nucleotides agree with TRBD1. J was trimmed by 4 bases and V by 6 bases; bases with no gene match: 23. This CDR3 is built from 21 residues. Germline assignment: CDR1 ENHRY and CDR2 SYGVKD. CDR3 in DNA: TGTGCCATCAGCGAATACCGAGATGGACAGGGTGAACTCACCGGGGCCAACGTCCTGACTTTC. Translated, it gives CAISEYRDGQGELTGANVLTF.

V is TRBV9 and J is TRBJ2-3, with 10 bases identical to TRBD1. The V segment lost 4 bases and the J segment 4 bases; nucleotides outside the gene matches: 6. CDR1 and CDR2 (germline): SGDLS, YYNGEE. This CDR3 is 15 amino acids long. CDR3 amino acids: CASSPTGGAPDTQYF. CDR3 coding DNA: TGTGCCAGCAGCCCGACAGGGGGCGCACCAGATACGCAGTATTTT.

In the case of this clone: One end of the junction does not line up with germline, which may come from a read error. The gene calls are TRBV7-7 and TRBJ2-5; 15 bases fit TRBD2. The V gene's germline CDR1 is SSHAT and CDR2 FNYEAQ (reference sequence). CDR3 length equals 17 residues. The CDR3 coding sequence is TGTGCTAGCAGCCGGACTAGCGGGAGGGCCTTTAGGGAGACCCAGTACTTC. It specifies CASSRTSGRAFRETQYF.

The chain links TRBV19 to TRBJ1-1, with 8 nucleotides matching TRBD1. In germline, CDR1 is LNHDA, CDR2 SQIVND (reference sequence). The CDR3 contains 15 residues. V lost 5 bases, J lost 1 base, and 6 bases stayed unmatched. The CDR3 bases are TGTGCCAGTAGTTCGCGACAGGGGAGGAACACTGAAGCTTTCTTT. Translating gives CASSSRQGRNTEAFF.

The rearrangement joins TRBV12-5 to TRBJ1-6; 9 bases line up with TRBD1. The junction had 4 bases not matched to a gene; V was cut back by 6 bases and J by 7 bases. Germline-derived CDR1 and CDR2 are LGHNT and FRNRAP. CDR3 length equals 14 residues. The CDR3 loop reads CASGSDRGNSPLHF. DNA for the CDR3: TGTGCTAGTGGATCGGACAGGGGCAATTCACCCCTCCACTTT.

The rearrangement links TRBV11-2 to TRBJ1-1, with 9 bases aligning to TRBD1. The CDR3 length is 14 residues. The J segment lost 6 bases and the V segment lost 5 bases, leaving 7 bases of the junction unmatched. Looked up from germline, CDR1 is SGHAT and CDR2 is FQNNGV. The CDR3 DNA is TGTGCCAGCAGCCTCGGACAGGGGTGGCCTGAAGCTTTCTTT. Translating gives CASSLGQGWPEAFF. The variable domain in full, with the rest retrieved from reference TRBV11-2 and TRBJ1-1, is EAGVAQSPRYKIIEKRQSVAFWCNPISGHATLYWYQQILGQGPKLLIQFQNNGVVDDSQLPKDRFSAERLKGVDSTLKIQPAKLEDSAVYLCASSLGQGWPEAFFGQGTRLTVV.

This chain connects TRBV6-5 to TRBJ2-7; D gene ambiguous. Trimming left V 0 bases short and J 2 bases short, with 11 bases between. Germline V CDR1 and CDR2: MNHEY, SVGAGI. The CDR3 sequence is 15 residues long. This CDR3 is CASSYSKARAYEQYF. CDR3 bases: TGTGCCAGCAGTTACTCGAAGGCTAGAGCCTACGAGCAGTACTTC.

CDR3: CASSGLASTDTQYF. The DNA for the CDR3 is TGTGCCAGTAGTGGACTAGCGAGCACAGATACGCAGTATTTT. V gene TRBV19 combines with J gene TRBJ2-3, with 9 nucleotides matching TRBD2. The CDR3 runs 14 residues. The trim removed 5 bases at V and 0 bases at J, leaving 0 bases unmatched. Per germline, CDR1 LNHDA and CDR2 SQIVND (reference sequence).

This clone was seen a handful of times. The gene calls are TRBV4-2 and TRBJ2-7; maybe TRBD1 (6 bases). The CDR3 consists of 13 residues. The V and J ends lost 8 bases and 3 bases respectively, with 14 bases between them. CDR1 and CDR2 from the germline V gene are LGHNA and YNFKEQ. CDR3 DNA: TGTGCCAGCGCACCACAGGGCGGCTACGAGCAGTACTTC. This translates into CASAPQGGYEQYF.

The genes are TRBV27 and TRBJ2-4; D is perhaps TRBD2 (5 bases). CDR3 size: 14 residues. Germline CDR1 is MNHEY and CDR2 is SMNVEV (reference sequence). Trimming shortened V by 4 bases and J by 6 bases, and 13 bases separated the two germline ends. CDR3 sequence reads: CASSSSSGINIQYF. The DNA of the CDR3 is TGTGCCAGCAGTTCTAGCTCTGGTATAAACATTCAGTACTTC.

The chain is built from TRBV7-8 and TRBJ1-5; tentative D call: TRBD1 (5 bases). V lost 6 bases and J 0 bases, leaving 12 bases between the germline ends. In germline, CDR1 is SGHVS, CDR2 FQNEAQ. The CDR3 has 15 amino acids. The CDR3 here is CASSSQGYSNQPQHF. The CDR3 DNA follows: TGTGCCAGCAGTTCTCAGGGTTATAGCAATCAGCCCCAGCATTTT.

This chain joins TRBV28 and TRBJ2-1; 10 nucleotides line up with TRBD2. The V gene's germline CDR1 is MDHEN and CDR2 SYDVKM. Losses at the gene ends were 2 bases for V and 10 bases for J; bases not matched to a gene: 11. This CDR3 region has 16 residues. CDR3 amino acids: CASSLGLGLAGVEQFF. The CDR3 DNA follows: TGTGCCAGCAGTTTAGGGTTGGGGCTAGCGGGAGTCGAGCAGTTCTTC.

V gene TRBV28 combines with J gene TRBJ2-3; 8 bases match TRBD1. This CDR3 has 14 residues. The junction had 3 bases not matched to a gene; V was cut back by 5 bases and J by 2 bases. Looked up from germline, CDR1 is MDHEN and CDR2 is SYDVKM. This CDR3 reads CASSRQGSTDTQYF. The CDR3 DNA sequence: TGTGCCAGCAGTAGACAGGGGTCCACAGATACGCAGTATTTT.

This clone was counted a single time. This chain uses TRBV19 with TRBJ2-7, with 15 bases fitting TRBD2. The V gene end was trimmed by 2 bases and the J gene end by 3 bases; junction bases not matched to a gene: 5. Germline lookup yields CDR1 LNHDA and CDR2 SQIVND (reference sequence). The CDR3 runs to 17 residues. The CDR3 nucleotides are TGTGCCAGTAGTATACCGGGACTAGCGGGAGGCTTCTACGAGCAGTACTTC. Protein: CASSIPGLAGGFYEQYF.